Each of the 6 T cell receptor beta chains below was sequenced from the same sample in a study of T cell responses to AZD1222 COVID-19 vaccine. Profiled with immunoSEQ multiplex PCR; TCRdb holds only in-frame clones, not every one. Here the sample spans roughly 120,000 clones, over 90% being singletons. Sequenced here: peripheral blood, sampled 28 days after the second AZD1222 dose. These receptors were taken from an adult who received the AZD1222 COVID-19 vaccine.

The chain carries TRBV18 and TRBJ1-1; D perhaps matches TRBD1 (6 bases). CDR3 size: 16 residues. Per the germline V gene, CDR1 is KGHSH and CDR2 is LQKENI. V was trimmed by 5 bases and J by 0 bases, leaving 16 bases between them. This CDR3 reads CASSFGQPQMNTEAFF. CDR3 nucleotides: TGTGCCAGCTCATTCGGACAGCCGCAAATGAACACTGAAGCTTTCTTT.

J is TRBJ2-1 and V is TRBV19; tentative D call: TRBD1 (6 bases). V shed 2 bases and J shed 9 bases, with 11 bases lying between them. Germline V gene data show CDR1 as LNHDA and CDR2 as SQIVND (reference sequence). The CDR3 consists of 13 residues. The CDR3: CASSIILGGEQFF. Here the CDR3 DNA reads TGTGCCAGTAGTATAATACTAGGGGGTGAGCAGTTCTTC.

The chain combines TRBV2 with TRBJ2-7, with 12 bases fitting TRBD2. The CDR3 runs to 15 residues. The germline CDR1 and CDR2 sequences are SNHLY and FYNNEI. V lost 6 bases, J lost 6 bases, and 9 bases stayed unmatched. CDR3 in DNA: TGTGCCAGCAGGAAGACTAGCGGGGGACCCGGCGAGCAGTACTTC. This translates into CASRKTSGGPGEQYF.

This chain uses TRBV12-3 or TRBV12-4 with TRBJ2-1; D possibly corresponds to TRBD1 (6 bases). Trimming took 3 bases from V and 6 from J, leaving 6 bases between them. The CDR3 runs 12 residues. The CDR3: CASSFRGNEQFF. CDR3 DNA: TGTGCCAGCAGTTTCAGGGGCAATGAGCAGTTCTTC.

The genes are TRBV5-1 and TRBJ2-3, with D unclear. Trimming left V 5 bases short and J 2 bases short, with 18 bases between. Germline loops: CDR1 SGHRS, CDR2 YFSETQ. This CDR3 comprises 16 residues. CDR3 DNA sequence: TGCGCCAGCAGTAACACTGGCCTCGCACCCACAGATACGCAGTATTTT. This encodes CASSNTGLAPTDTQYF. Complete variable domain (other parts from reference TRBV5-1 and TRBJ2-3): KAGVTQTPRYLIKTRGQQVTLSCSPISGHRSVSWYQQTPGQGLQFLFEYFSETQRNKGNFPGRFSGRQFSNSRSEMNVSTLELGDSALYLCASSNTGLAPTDTQYFGPGTRLTVL.

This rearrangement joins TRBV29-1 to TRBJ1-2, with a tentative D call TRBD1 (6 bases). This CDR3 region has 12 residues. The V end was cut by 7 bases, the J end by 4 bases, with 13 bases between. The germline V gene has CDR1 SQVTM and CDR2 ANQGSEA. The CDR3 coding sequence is TGCAGCGCGGGGGCAGGGACCTATGGCTACACCTTC. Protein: CSAGAGTYGYTF.